A single sample is the source of the 5 T cell receptor beta chains below, sequenced in a study of blood T cell repertoires in COVID-19. TCRdb's table, derived via immunoSEQ multiplex PCR, lists solely in-frame clones and lacks some. Altogether about 170,000 clones are present, approximately 82% being singletons, with the ten largest covering 20% to 25%. Sequenced: peripheral blood. The receptors were gathered from a woman aged 80 or over with acute or convalescent COVID-19.

The chain recombines TRBV30 with TRBJ2-6; TRBD1 matches at 8 bases. The germline V gene has CDR1 GTSNPN and CDR2 SVGIG (reference sequence). There are 16 residues in the CDR3. After removal of 3 bases from V and 1 base from J, the junction contained 5 bases not matched to a gene. DNA of the CDR3: TGTGCCTGGAGAGTACAGGGGGAGTCTGGGGCCAACGTCCTGACTTTC. This sequence encodes CAWRVQGESGANVLTF.

The chain joins TRBV30 to TRBJ2-5, with TRBD2 as a possible D gene (6 bases). Trimming left V 0 bases short and J 5 bases short, with 22 bases between. The germline CDR1 and CDR2 sequences are GTSNPN and SVGIG (reference sequence). CDR3 length: 17 residues. The CDR3 spells CAWSVRPGRRDWETQYF. The CDR3 coding sequence is TGTGCCTGGAGTGTAAGGCCAGGGAGGAGGGATTGGGAGACCCAGTACTTC.

This clone was counted only a few times. V usage is TRBV7-8 and J usage is TRBJ1-5; possible D gene TRBD1, 5 bases. The CDR3 sequence is 16 residues long. The V gene's germline CDR1 is SGHVS and CDR2 FQNEAQ. V was pared by 4 bases and J by 0 bases, with 13 bases between. The CDR3 DNA reads as TGTGCCAGCAGCTGGTCGGGCGGGGCTAGCAATCAGCCCCAGCATTTT. Protein product: CASSWSGGASNQPQHF.

Remarks on this clone: The sample has other DNA sequences that encode this CDR3 too. The chain employs TRBV30 and TRBJ1-5; D is perhaps TRBD1 (5 bases). The CDR3 covers 15 residues. Per germline, CDR1 GTSNPN and CDR2 SVGIG (reference sequence). Trimming pared 2 bases from V and 4 bases from J, leaving 15 bases between. The chain's CDR3 is CAWSSGQGGNQPQHF. CDR3 sequence (DNA): TGTGCCTGGAGTTCCGGGCAGGGAGGAAATCAGCCCCAGCATTTT.

This clone appeared once. Relative to the germline gene, one junction end is altered; a read error may explain this. The gene calls are TRBV12-3 or TRBV12-4 and TRBJ1-1; D ambiguous. The CDR3 is 13 residues long. CDR3 sequence reads: CASSLGSWEKERF. CDR3 bases: TGTGCCAGCAGTTTAGGGTCTTGGGAGAAAGAACGCTTT.